A selection of T cell receptor beta chains follows, all from one sample in a study of blood T cell repertoires in COVID-19. The table came from immunoSEQ multiplex PCR; TCRdb's copy has only in-frame clones and leaves some out. There are 250,000 to 300,000 clones in the sample; 88% occur only once, and 2% lies in the top ten. Sequencing was carried out using PBMCs or T cells enriched from blood (not recorded which). These receptors were collected from a woman aged 60-75 years in a cohort exposed to, infected with or recovered from COVID-19 (not recorded which). The CDR3 runs from the conserved cysteine through the conserved F or W.

V gene,CDR3 length,CDR3 protein
TRBV5-1,14,CASSTRDREIEQYF
TRBV14,14,CASSGQGGPYGYTF
TRBV9,13,CASSVSMNTEAFF
TRBV5-1,15,CASSLSQGLVEKLFF
TRBV7-8,14,CASSLGTANSPLHF
TRBV18,12,CASSPAAYEQYF
TRBV18,16,CASSPKGGADTGELFF
TRBV4-2,14,CASGSWANTGELFF
TRBV9,15,CASSVGDGSNQPQHF
TRBV30,13,CAWSFAGAYEQYF
TRBV28,15,CASSLFSPGGEKLFF
TRBV3-1/TRBV3-2,15,CATTDTERAQETQYF
TRBV30,15,CAWSSEQGLVEKLFF